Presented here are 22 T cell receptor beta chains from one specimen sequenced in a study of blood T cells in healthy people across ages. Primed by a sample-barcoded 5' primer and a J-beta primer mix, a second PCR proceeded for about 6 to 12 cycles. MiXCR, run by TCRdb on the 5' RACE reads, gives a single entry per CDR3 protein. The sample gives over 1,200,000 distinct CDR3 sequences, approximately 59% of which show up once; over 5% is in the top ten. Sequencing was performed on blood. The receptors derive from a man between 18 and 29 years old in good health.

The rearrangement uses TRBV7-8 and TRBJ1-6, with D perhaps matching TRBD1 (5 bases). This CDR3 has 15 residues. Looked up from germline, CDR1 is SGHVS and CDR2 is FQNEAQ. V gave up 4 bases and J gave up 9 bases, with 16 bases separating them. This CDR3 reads CASSYPQGFSSPLHF. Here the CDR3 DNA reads TGTGCCAGCAGCTATCCTCAGGGTTTTAGTTCACCCCTCCACTTT.

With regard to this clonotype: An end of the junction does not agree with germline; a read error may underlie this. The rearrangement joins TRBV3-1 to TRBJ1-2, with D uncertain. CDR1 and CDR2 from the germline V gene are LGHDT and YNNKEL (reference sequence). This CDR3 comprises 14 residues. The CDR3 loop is CASSQAADGDGYAF. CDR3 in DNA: TGTGCCAGCAGCCAAGCGGCAGATGGCGATGGCTACGCCTTC. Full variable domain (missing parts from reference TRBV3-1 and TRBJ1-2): DTAVSQTPKYLVTQMGNDKSIKCEQNLGHDTMYWYKQDSKKFLKIMFSYNNKELIINETVPNRFSPKSPDKAHLNLHINSLELGDSAVYFCASSQAADGDGYAFGSGTRLTVV.

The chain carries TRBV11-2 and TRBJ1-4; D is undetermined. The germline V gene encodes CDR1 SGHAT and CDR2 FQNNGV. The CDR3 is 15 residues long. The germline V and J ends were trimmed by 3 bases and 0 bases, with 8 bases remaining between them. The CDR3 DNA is TGTGCCAGCAGCTTCTTCGGGGCAACTAATGAAAAACTGTTTTTT. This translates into CASSFFGATNEKLFF. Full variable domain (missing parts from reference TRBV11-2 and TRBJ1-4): EAGVAQSPRYKIIEKRQSVAFWCNPISGHATLYWYQQILGQGPKLLIQFQNNGVVDDSQLPKDRFSAERLKGVDSTLKIQPAKLEDSAVYLCASSFFGATNEKLFFGSGTQLSVL.

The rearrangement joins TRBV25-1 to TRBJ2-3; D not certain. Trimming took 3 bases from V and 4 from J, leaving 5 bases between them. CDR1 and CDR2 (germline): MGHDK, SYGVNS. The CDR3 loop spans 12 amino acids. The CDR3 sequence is CASSDYPDTQYF. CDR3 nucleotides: TGTGCCAGCAGTGACTACCCAGATACGCAGTATTTT.

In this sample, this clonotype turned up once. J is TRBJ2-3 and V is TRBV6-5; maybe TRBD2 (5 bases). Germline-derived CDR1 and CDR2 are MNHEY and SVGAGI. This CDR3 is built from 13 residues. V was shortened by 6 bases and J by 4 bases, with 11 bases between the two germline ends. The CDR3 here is CASRGVGADTQYF. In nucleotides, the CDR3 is TGTGCCAGCAGGGGAGTCGGGGCAGATACGCAGTATTTT.

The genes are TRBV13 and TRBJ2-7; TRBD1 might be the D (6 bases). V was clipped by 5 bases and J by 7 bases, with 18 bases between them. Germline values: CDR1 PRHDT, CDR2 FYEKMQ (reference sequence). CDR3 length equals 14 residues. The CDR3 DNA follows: TGTGCCAGCAGCCACGGGACAACCTACAATGAGCAGTACTTC. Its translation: CASSHGTTYNEQYF.

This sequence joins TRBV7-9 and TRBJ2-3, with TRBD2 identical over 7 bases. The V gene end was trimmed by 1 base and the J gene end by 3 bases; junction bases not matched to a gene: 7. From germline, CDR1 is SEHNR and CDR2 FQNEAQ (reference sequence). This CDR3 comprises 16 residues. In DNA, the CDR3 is TGTGCCAGCAGCTTAGGGTTCCTAGCGGAGACAGATACGCAGTATTTT. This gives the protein CASSLGFLAETDTQYF.

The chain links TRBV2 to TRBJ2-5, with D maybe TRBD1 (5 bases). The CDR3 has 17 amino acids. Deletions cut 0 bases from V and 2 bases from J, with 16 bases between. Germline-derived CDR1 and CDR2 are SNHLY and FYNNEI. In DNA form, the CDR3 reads TGTGCCAGCAGTGAAGCCCCCTCTGCTGACAGTCAAGAGACCCAGTACTTC. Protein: CASSEAPSADSQETQYF.

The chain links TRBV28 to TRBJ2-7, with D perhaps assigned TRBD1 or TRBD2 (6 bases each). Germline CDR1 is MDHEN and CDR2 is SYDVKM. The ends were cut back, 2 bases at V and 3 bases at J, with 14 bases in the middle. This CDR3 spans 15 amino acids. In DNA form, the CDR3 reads TGTGCCAGCAGTTTAGGGGGCGGGATGAGCTACGAGCAGTACTTC. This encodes CASSLGGGMSYEQYF.

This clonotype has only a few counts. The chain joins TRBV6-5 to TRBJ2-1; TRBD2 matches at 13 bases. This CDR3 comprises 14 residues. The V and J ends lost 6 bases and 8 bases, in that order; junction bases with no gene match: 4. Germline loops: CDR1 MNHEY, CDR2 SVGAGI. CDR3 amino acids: CASSKLAGGDEQFF. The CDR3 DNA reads TGTGCCAGCAGCAAACTAGCGGGGGGGGATGAGCAGTTCTTC.

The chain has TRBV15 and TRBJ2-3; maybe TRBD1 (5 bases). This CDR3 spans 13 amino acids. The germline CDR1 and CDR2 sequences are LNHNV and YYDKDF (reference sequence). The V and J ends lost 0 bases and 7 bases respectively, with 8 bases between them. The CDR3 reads CATSRDQGNTQYF. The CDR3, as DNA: TGTGCCACCAGCAGAGATCAGGGAAATACGCAGTATTTT.

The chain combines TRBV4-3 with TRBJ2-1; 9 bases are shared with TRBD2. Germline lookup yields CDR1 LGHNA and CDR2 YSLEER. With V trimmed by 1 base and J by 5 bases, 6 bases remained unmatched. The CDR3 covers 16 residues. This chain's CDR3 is CASSQAPSGVNNEQFF. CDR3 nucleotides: TGCGCCAGCAGCCAAGCGCCTAGCGGGGTTAACAATGAGCAGTTCTTC.

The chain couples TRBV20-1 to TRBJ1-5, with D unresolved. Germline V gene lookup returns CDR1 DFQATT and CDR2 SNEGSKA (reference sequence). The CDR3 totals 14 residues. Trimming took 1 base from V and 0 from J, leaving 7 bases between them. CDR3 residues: CSARGPHSNQPQHF. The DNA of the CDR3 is TGCAGTGCTAGAGGACCCCATAGCAATCAGCCCCAGCATTTT.

The CDR3 nucleotides are TGCGCCAGCAGCCCCGGGCCTGCCTATGGCTACACCTTC. It translates to CASSPGPAYGYTF. V and J are TRBV5-1 and TRBJ1-2; D remains ambiguous. The CDR3 has 13 amino acids. CDR1 and CDR2 (germline): SGHRS, YFSETQ. V lost 4 bases and J 4 bases, leaving 11 bases between the germline ends.

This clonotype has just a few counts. The CDR3 spells CASSLVAASGSSNEQFF. CDR3 sequence (DNA): TGTGCCAGCAGCTTAGTAGCGGCTAGCGGGAGCTCGAATGAGCAGTTCTTC. This chain joins TRBV7-2 and TRBJ2-1; 10 positions agree with TRBD2. This CDR3 region has 17 residues. Germline V gives CDR1 SGHTA, CDR2 FQGNSA. V lost 1 base, J lost 7 bases, and 10 bases stayed unmatched.

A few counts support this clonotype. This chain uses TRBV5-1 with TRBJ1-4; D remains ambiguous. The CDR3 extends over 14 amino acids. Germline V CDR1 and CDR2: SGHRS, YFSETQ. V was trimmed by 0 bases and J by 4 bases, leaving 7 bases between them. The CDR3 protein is CASSLDSRNEKLFF. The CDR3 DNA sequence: TGCGCCAGCAGCTTGGACAGCCGTAATGAAAAACTGTTTTTT.

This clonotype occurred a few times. The DNA for the CDR3 is TGTGCCAGCAGTTTTACGGGACAGGGGATGTACGAGCAGTACTTC. This gives the protein CASSFTGQGMYEQYF. This chain links TRBV6-5 with TRBJ2-7; 10 bases agree with TRBD1. The J segment lost 4 bases and the V segment lost 4 bases, leaving 7 bases of the junction unmatched. Germline V CDR1 and CDR2: MNHEY, SVGAGI. This CDR3 comprises 15 residues.

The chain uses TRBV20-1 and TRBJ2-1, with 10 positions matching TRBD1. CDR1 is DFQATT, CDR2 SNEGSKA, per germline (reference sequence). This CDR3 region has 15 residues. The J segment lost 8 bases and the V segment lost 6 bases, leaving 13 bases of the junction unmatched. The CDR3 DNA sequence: TGCAGTGCCGGTTCCCGGACAGGGGGTTGGGATGAGCAGTTCTTC. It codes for CSAGSRTGGWDEQFF.

The CDR3 loop is CSARDESGGGVKIYNEQFF. The CDR3 DNA reads TGCAGTGCTAGAGATGAAAGCGGCGGGGGGGTTAAGATCTACAATGAGCAGTTCTTC. J is TRBJ2-1 and V is TRBV20-1; 9 bases are a match to TRBD2. CDR1 is DFQATT, CDR2 SNEGSKA, per germline (reference sequence). CDR3 length: 19 amino acids. With 0 bases clipped from V and 3 bases from J, the junction kept 15 bases outside the gene matches.

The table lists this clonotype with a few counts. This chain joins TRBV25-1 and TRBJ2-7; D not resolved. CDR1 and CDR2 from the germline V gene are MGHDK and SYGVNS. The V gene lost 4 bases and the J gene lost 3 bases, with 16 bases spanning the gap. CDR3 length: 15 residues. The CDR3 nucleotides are TGTGCCAGCAGTGGTTCACGGCTGTATGGCTACGAGCAGTACTTC. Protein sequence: CASSGSRLYGYEQYF.

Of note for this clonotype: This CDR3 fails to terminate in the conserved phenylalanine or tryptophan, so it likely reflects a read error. CDR3 sequence (DNA): TGCAGTGCTAGAGGACAGGCTAAGAACTATGGCTACACCTCC. Protein sequence: CSARGQAKNYGYTS. The V call is TRBV20-1, the J call TRBJ1-2; tentatively, D is TRBD1 (6 bases). Germline CDR1 DFQATT, CDR2 SNEGSKA (reference sequence). The CDR3 is 14 amino acids. V was shortened by 1 base and J by 2 bases, with 11 bases between the two germline ends.

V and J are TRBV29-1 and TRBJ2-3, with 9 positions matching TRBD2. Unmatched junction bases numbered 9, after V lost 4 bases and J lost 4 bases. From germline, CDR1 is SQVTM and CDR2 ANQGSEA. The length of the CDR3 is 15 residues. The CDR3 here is CSVGWLAGMADTQYF. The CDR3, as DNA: TGCAGCGTTGGATGGCTAGCGGGAATGGCAGATACGCAGTATTTT.